The clone carrying this T cell receptor (beta chain) showed up many times. V shed 10 bases and J 3 bases; nucleotides not matched to a gene: 3. The germline CDR1 and CDR2 sequences are SEHNR and FQNEAQ (reference sequence). This CDR3 has 12 amino acids. The sample originates from a study of blood T cells in healthy people across ages. Then a second PCR, running roughly 7 to 11 cycles, was carried out with a sample-barcoded 5' primer and a J-beta primer mix. TCRdb ran MiXCR on the 5' RACE reads and lists one entry per CDR3 protein. The sample holds 450,000 to 700,000 distinct CDR3 sequences, about 26% seen once.

The origin of this receptor is a woman aged 70-85 years in good health. The chain joins TRBV7-9 to TRBJ2-3; 8 nucleotides agree with TRBD2. The material sequenced was blood. CDR3 in amino acids: CANGGETDTQYF. CDR3 coding DNA: TGTGCCAACGGGGGGGAGACAGATACGCAGTATTTT.